A selection of T cell receptor beta chains follows, all from one sample in a study of long-term antiretroviral therapy in people with HIV. TCRdb keeps only in-frame clones here, not all; method: immunoSEQ multiplex PCR. The data hold 30,000 to 45,000 clones, with 75% to 90% observed a single time. Sample: unsorted PBMCs, taken 3.4 years after starting antiretroviral therapy. The receptors derive from a man aged 30-40 years with HIV. Each CDR3 is given with its conserved first and last residue. Each record gives: D gene, V gene, J gene, clone size, CDR3 DNA, CDR3 protein. A D gene is named only where the DNA matches it firmly. Not all rows give a size; the values are once, few, many and, for expanded clones, a class.

TRBD2	TRBV10-3	TRBJ2-3	NA	TGTGCCATCAGTAGACTAGCGGCCACAGATACGCAGTATTTT	CAISRLAATDTQYF
NA	TRBV5-4	TRBJ1-1	NA	TGTGCCAGCAGCTTGGAGAGGGGGAGAGGAAACACTGAAGCTTTCTTT	CASSLERGRGNTEAFF
NA	TRBV4-1	TRBJ1-1	NA	TGCGCCAGCAGCCAAGAGGCCGGGACGGCAAAAATTGAAGCTTTCTTT	CASSQEAGTAKIEAFF
NA	TRBV11-2	TRBJ2-1	once	TGTGCCAGCAGCTCCAGGACCAGTAATGAGCAGTTCTTC	CASSSRTSNEQFF
TRBD1	TRBV7-9	TRBJ1-1	NA	TGTGCCAGCAGCTTAGCCGGGACAGGGAGAAACACTGAAGCTTTCTTT	CASSLAGTGRNTEAFF
TRBD2	TRBV29-1	TRBJ2-7	NA	TGCAGCGTTGAAAAACTAGCGGGAGGGTCCGAGCAGTACTTC	CSVEKLAGGSEQYF
NA	TRBV14	TRBJ2-7	NA	TGTGCCAGCAGCCAAAAAGGTTGGACCGTTTACGAGCAGTACTTC	CASSQKGWTVYEQYF
TRBD1	TRBV7-9	TRBJ2-7	NA	TGTGCCAGCAGCCCCCCGGACAGGGCCGAGCAGTACTTC	CASSPPDRAEQYF
NA	TRBV29-1	TRBJ2-5	once	TGCAGCGCCGGAGGCCCGCAAACAGAGACCCAGTACTTC	CSAGGPQTETQYF
NA	TRBV9	TRBJ2-2	NA	TGTGCCAGCAGCGTAGATGTGGGGCGCGGGGAGCTGTTTTTT	CASSVDVGRGELFF
NA	TRBV7-2	TRBJ2-1	medium-sized	TGTGCCAGCAGCTTAAACGATGAGCAGTTCTTC	CASSLNDEQFF
NA	TRBV4-1	TRBJ1-1	NA	TGCGCCAGCAGCCAAGAGGGGGGGGGAAGCACTGAAGCTTTCTTT	CASSQEGGGSTEAFF
NA	TRBV5-4	TRBJ1-2	NA	TGTGCCAGCAGCTTGCCAACAGGGACCCCCTATGGCTACACCTTC	CASSLPTGTPYGYTF
TRBD2	TRBV15	TRBJ2-7	once	TGTGCCACCAGCCGCGGGGGGGCCTATTCCTACGAGCAGTACTTC	CATSRGGAYSYEQYF
TRBD1	TRBV7-9	TRBJ1-5	NA	TGTGCCAGCAGCTTAGGTGTAGGACAGGCTAATCAGCCCCAGCATTTT	CASSLGVGQANQPQHF
TRBD1	TRBV6-5	TRBJ1-1	NA	TGTGCCAGCAGTCCAGGGGGACGGACTGAAGCTTTCTTT	CASSPGGRTEAFF
NA	TRBV25-1	TRBJ1-4	NA	TGTGCCAGCAGAAGATGGGCTAATGAAAAACTGTTTTTT	CASRRWANEKLFF
TRBD1	TRBV11-2	TRBJ2-7	NA	TGTGCCAGCAGTTCAGGACAGGGGGGCTACGAGCAGTACTTC	CASSSGQGGYEQYF
TRBD2	TRBV7-6	TRBJ2-3	once	TGTGCCAGCAGCCCCGGGGGGGGACGGGGGATGAATACGCAGTATTTT	CASSPGGGRGMNTQYF
TRBD2	TRBV5-1	TRBJ2-1	NA	TGCGCCAGCAGCCCGCTTGGAGTTGGGACTAACAATGAGCAGTTCTTC	CASSPLGVGTNNEQFF
NA	TRBV6-5	TRBJ1-1	NA	TGTGCCACCAGGTCCGTTGACACTGAAGCTTTCTTT	CATRSVDTEAFF
NA	TRBV6-1	TRBJ2-7	NA	TGTGCCAGCAGTGAATTCACTAAATACGAGCAGTACTTC	CASSEFTKYEQYF
TRBD2	TRBV7-9	TRBJ2-5	NA	TGTGCCAGCAGCTTAGTTAGCGGGGGAAGGTTCTCGGGTCAAGAGACCCAGTACTTC	CASSLVSGGRFSGQETQYF
NA	TRBV6-6	TRBJ1-2	NA	TGTGCCAGCAGTTACGGCGGCAGGGATTATGGCTACACCTTC	CASSYGGRDYGYTF
NA	TRBV5-6	TRBJ2-1	NA	TGTGCCAGCAGCTCGAAGCCGCTAAATCATGAGCAGTTCTTC	CASSSKPLNHEQFF
NA	TRBV7-9	TRBJ2-7	NA	TGTGCCAGCAGCTCAACAGGGTTTAATAGCGACGAGCAGTACTTC	CASSSTGFNSDEQYF
NA	TRBV6-4	TRBJ1-5	NA	TGTGCCAGCAGTGACAATCCTAATCAGCCCCAGCATTTT	CASSDNPNQPQHF
NA	TRBV6-5	TRBJ2-7	NA	TGTGCCAGCAAAAACGCACTAGGCGAGCAGTACTTC	CASKNALGEQYF
NA	TRBV9	TRBJ2-7	once	TGTGCCAGCAGCGTAGCTCCCGGACAGACCTACGAGCAGTACTTC	CASSVAPGQTYEQYF
TRBD1	TRBV25-1	TRBJ2-7	once	TGTGCCAGCAGTGAAAGTGCGGGACAGGACAAATACGAGCAGTACTTC	CASSESAGQDKYEQYF
TRBD2	TRBV11-2	TRBJ2-1	NA	TGTGCCAGCAGCTTAGATTCTGCGGGAGGGCCGGGGTACAATGAGCAGTTCTTC	CASSLDSAGGPGYNEQFF
NA	TRBV9	TRBJ2-3	NA	TGTGCCAGCAGAGCTAAACGATCGGGGCACACAGATACGCAGTATTTT	CASRAKRSGHTDTQYF
NA	TRBV28	TRBJ1-1	NA	TGTGCCAGCCGATCGGAAGGGCGGAACACTGAAGCTTTCTTT	CASRSEGRNTEAFF
NA	TRBV2	TRBJ1-1	NA	TGTGCCAGCAGAGCGGACATCAACACTGAAGCTTTCTTT	CASRADINTEAFF
NA	TRBV27	TRBJ2-3	NA	TGTGCCAGCAGTTTTACCCTCGAGGATACGCAGTATTTT	CASSFTLEDTQYF
TRBD1	TRBV19	TRBJ1-4	NA	TGTGCCAGTGCTACAGGGGGCCGGAAGGAAAAACTGTTTTTT	CASATGGRKEKLFF
TRBD1	TRBV19	TRBJ1-5	NA	TGTGCCAGTAGTATAGTATCCCCTATTACAGGGGGCGCAGGTTTGCAGCCCCAGCATTTT	CASSIVSPITGGAGLQPQHF
NA	TRBV9	TRBJ2-7	NA	TGTGCCAGCAGCGTAGCTGCGGGTTACGAGCAGTACTTC	CASSVAAGYEQYF
NA	TRBV11-2	TRBJ1-1	NA	TGTGCCAGCAGCTTAAGTGCCAGGGTGAACACTGAAGCTTTCTTT	CASSLSARVNTEAFF
NA	TRBV7-2	TRBJ1-5	NA	TGTGCCAGCAGCTTGGACAGCTCCCTCAATCAGCCCCAGCATTTT	CASSLDSSLNQPQHF
TRBD1	TRBV11-2	TRBJ1-4	NA	TGTGCCAGCAGCATGGACAGGAGGAGTGAAAAACTGTTTTTT	CASSMDRRSEKLFF
NA	TRBV25-1	TRBJ1-1	once	TGTGCCAGCAGTGTGGGTCTTATTGCTTTCTTT	CASSVGLIAFF
TRBD1	TRBV7-9	TRBJ2-2	NA	TGTGCCACCCAGGGACAGGGCAACACCGGGGAGCTGTTTTTT	CATQGQGNTGELFF
NA	TRBV10-3	TRBJ1-2	once	TGTGCCATCAGTGAGTCAACAGGGACTAACTATGGCTACACCTTC	CAISESTGTNYGYTF
NA	TRBV10-3	TRBJ2-3	NA	TGTGCCATCAGTTCAGCCGCCCCTGATACGCAGTATTTT	CAISSAAPDTQYF
NA	TRBV9	TRBJ2-2	NA	TGTGCCAGCAGCGTGGACGGGTTCACCGGGGAGCTGTTTTTT	CASSVDGFTGELFF
NA	TRBV28	TRBJ1-1	few	TGTGCCAGCAGCAGGGTGGGGGCTGAAGCTTTCTTT	CASSRVGAEAFF